This T cell receptor (beta chain) was profiled in a study of cytomegalovirus exposure and HLA in healthy donors. Overall study: Previous work identified around 120 million unique TCR beta sequences from approximately 190 million T cells. Of all 400 or so donors who were genotyped, roughly 83% belonged to the Caucasian-associated ancestry cluster.

By share, this clone ranks as medium-sized (0.01 to 0.1%). 60 Vbeta and 13 Jbeta primers were used in PCR. Repertoires were generated with immunoSEQ multiplex PCR, while TCRdb's copy carries only in-frame clones and drops some. The data show 150,000 to 200,000 clones, approximately 72% seen once. This CDR3 spans 14 amino acids. The germline gives CDR1 MRHNA, CDR2 SNTAGT. V was clipped by 2 bases and J by 3 bases; unmatched bases: 0. This clonotype was obtained from a man between 40 and 49 years old in good health and CMV-seropositive. Sequencing was carried out using PBMCs. V usage is TRBV6-4 and J usage is TRBJ2-2; TRBD2 aligns across 7 bases. The CDR3 DNA follows: TGTGCCAGCAGTGACGGGGGGGACACCGGGGAGCTGTTTTTT. Its protein product is CASSDGGDTGELFF.